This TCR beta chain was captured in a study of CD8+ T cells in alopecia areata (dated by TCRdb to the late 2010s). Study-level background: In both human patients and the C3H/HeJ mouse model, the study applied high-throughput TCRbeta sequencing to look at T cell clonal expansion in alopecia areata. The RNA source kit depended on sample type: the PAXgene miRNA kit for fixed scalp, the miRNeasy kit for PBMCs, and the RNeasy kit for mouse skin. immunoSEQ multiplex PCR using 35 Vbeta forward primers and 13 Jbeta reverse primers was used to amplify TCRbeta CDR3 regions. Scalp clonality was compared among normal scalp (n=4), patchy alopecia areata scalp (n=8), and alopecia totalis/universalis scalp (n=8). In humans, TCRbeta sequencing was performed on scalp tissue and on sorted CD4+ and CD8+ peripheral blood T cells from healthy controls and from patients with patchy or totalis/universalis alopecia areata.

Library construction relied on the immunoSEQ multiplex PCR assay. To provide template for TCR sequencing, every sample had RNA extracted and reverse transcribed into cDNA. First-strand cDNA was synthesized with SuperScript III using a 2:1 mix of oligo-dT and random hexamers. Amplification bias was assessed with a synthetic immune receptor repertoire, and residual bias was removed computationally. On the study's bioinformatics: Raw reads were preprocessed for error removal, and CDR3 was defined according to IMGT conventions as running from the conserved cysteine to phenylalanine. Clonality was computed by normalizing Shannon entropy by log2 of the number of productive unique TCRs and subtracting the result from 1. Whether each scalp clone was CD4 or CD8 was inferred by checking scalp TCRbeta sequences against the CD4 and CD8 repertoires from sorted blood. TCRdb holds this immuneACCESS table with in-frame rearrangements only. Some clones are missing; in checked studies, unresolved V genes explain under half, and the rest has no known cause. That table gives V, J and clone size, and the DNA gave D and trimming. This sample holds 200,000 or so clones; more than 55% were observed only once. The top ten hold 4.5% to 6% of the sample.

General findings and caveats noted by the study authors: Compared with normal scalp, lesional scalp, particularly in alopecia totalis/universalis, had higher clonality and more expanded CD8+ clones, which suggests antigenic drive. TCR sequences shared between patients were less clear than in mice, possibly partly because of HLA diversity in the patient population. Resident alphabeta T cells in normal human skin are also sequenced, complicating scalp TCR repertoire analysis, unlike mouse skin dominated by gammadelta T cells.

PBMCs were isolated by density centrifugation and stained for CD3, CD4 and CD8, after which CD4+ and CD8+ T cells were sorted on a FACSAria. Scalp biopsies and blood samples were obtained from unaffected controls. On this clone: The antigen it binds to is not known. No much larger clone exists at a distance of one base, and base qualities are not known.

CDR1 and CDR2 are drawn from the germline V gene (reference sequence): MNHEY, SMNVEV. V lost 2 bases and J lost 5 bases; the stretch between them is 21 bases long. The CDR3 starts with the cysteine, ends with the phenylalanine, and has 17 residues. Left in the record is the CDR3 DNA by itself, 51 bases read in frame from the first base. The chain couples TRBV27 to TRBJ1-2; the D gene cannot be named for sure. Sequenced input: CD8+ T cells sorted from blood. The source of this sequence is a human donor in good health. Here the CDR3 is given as CASSLRGNSLDGYGYTF. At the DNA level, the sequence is TGTGCCAGCAGTTTAAGAGGGAATTCCCTCGACGGGTATGGCTACACCTTC.